The present T cell receptor beta chain was sequenced within a study of PD-1 blockade in classical Hodgkin lymphoma. Indicated time point: cycle 4 day 1 (C4D1), after less than 7 weeks of nivolumab. With no exception, relapse followed autologous stem cell transplantation in all patients, and brentuximab vedotin exposure varied. This CDR3 has 15 residues. Trimming shortened V by 8 bases and J by 6 bases, and 19 bases separated the two germline ends. Germline CDR1 MNHEY, CDR2 SMNVEV (reference sequence). The data were produced by immunoSEQ multiplex PCR, yet TCRdb's version contains in-frame clones alone and is incomplete. Of approximately 65,000 clones listed, approximately 92% were seen once; the top ten hold 6.5% to 9.5%.

J is TRBJ1-4 and V is TRBV27; maybe TRBD1 (6 bases). The TCR comes from a human donor with classical Hodgkin lymphoma. The source was peripheral blood mononuclear cells (PBMCs), collected before the fourth cycle of nivolumab. The CDR3 DNA is TGTGCCAGCTCAAGGACAGTCGGTATTTATGAAAAACTGTTTTTT. Translating it yields CASSRTVGIYEKLFF.